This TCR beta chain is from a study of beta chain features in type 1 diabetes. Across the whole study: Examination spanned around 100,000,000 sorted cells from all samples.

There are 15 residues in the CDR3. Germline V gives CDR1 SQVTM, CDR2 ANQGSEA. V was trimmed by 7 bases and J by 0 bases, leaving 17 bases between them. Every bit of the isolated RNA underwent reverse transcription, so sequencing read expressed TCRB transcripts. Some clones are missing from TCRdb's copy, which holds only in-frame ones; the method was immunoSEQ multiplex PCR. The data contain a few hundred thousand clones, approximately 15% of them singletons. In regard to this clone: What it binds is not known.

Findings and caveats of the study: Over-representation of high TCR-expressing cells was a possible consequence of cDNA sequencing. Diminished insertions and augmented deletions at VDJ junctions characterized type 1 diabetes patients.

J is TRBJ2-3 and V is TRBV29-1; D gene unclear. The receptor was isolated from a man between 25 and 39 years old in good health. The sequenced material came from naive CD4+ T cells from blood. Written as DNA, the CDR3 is TGCAGCGCCGCCCGCCCTGATCCGAGCACAGATACGCAGTATTTT. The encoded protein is CSAARPDPSTDTQYF.